This T cell receptor (beta chain) is drawn from a study of T cells in Graves' hyperthyroidism and ophthalmopathy. Study background: Peripheral blood was taken when the disease was first diagnosed, before any treatment began.

Findings and limits, study-wide: Also found in blood were most expanded thyroid clonotypes above 0.001.

CDR1 and CDR2 from the germline V gene are ENHRY and SYGVKD. The CDR3 spans 15 residues. Deletions cut 4 bases from V and 1 base from J, with 14 bases between. RNA transcripts provided the source from which TCR beta CDR3 regions were amplified. Initially, a first-round RT-PCR of the TCR CDR3 employed the HTBI primer set. TCRdb re-derived calls from the multiplex PCR reads in MiXCR, one entry per CDR3 protein. The sample lists hundreds of thousands of distinct CDR3 sequences, around 22% occurring once. This clonotype was counted at least ten times. Its specificity is not known. In making diagnoses, clinical symptoms, serum thyroxine and TRAb, thyroid ultrasound and orbital computed tomography were all used.

This clonotype was sampled from a woman in her twenties or thirties with Graves' ophthalmopathy. V gene TRBV10-3 combines with J gene TRBJ2-7; tentative D call: TRBD1 (6 bases). The sample consisted of blood. CDR3 bases: TGTGCCATCAGTGGGTTAGGGGGATCATCCTACGAGCAGTACTTC. It specifies CAISGLGGSSYEQYF.